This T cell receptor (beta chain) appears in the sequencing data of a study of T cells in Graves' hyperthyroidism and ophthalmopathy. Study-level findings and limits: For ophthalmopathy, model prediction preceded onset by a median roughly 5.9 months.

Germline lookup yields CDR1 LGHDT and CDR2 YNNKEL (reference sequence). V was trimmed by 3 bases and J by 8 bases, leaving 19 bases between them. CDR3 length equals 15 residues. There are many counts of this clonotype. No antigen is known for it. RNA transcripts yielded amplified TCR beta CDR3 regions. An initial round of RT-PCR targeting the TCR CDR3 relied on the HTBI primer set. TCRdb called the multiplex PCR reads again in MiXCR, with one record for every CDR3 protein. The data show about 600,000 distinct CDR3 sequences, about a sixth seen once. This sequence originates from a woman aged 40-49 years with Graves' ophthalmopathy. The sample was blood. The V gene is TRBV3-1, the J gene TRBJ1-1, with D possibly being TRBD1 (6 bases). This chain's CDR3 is CASSQLGDPGQEAFF. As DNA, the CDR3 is TGTGCCAGCAGCCAGCTAGGGGATCCGGGACAAGAAGCTTTCTTT.